What follows describes a single TCR beta chain. This entry comes from a study of blood T cell repertoires in COVID-19. The overall study: Acute and convalescent COVID-19 samples came from the United States, Italy and Spain.

Germline loops: CDR1 SGHTA, CDR2 FQGNSA. The CDR3 runs to 14 residues. With 1 base removed from V and 1 base from J, the gap between germline ends came to 7 bases. The table came from immunoSEQ multiplex PCR; TCRdb's copy has only in-frame clones and leaves some out. The table lists 300,000 or so clones, 90% of them singletons. The chain employs TRBV7-2 and TRBJ2-5, with D possibly being TRBD2 (6 bases). Material for sequencing was peripheral blood. The clonotype comes from a woman aged 30 to 39 with COVID-19, enrolled during active disease. The CDR3 loop is CASSLGRAQETQYF. The CDR3, as DNA: TGTGCCAGCAGCTTAGGGAGGGCCCAAGAGACCCAGTACTTC.